Shown below are 24 T cell receptor beta chains from a single sample sequenced in a study of blood T cell repertoires in COVID-19. Generated by immunoSEQ multiplex PCR, the TCRdb table keeps only in-frame clones and is missing some. The sample includes approximately 210,000 clones, 75% to 90% seen only once; the top ten take about 2.5%. Source material: peripheral blood. The receptors derive from a woman in her 70s with active or convalescent COVID-19.

The chain joins TRBV3-1 (or the pseudogene TRBV3-2) to TRBJ2-7; TRBD2 matches at 12 bases. Germline lookup yields CDR1 LGHDT and CDR2 YNNKEL (reference sequence). The junction had 7 bases not matched to a gene; V was cut back by 2 bases and J by 5 bases. The CDR3 has 16 residues. CDR3 sequence reads: CASSQLFGLAGNEQYF. CDR3 DNA sequence: TGTGCCAGCAGCCAATTGTTCGGACTAGCGGGAAACGAGCAGTACTTC.

The chain has TRBV28 and TRBJ1-5; the D is unclear. CDR1 and CDR2 (germline): MDHEN, SYDVKM. The CDR3 is 12 amino acids. Trimming removed 2 bases at V and 7 bases at J, with 6 bases between. CDR3 protein: CASSLEPQPQHF. In DNA form, the CDR3 reads TGTGCCAGCAGTTTAGAGCCCCAGCCCCAGCATTTT.

V is TRBV5-1 and J is TRBJ2-5; D may be TRBD1 (5 bases). CDR3 size: 15 residues. Germline lookup yields CDR1 SGHRS and CDR2 YFSETQ. V gave up 1 base and J gave up 2 bases, with 12 bases separating them. CDR3 amino acids: CASSLSGQGQETQYF. For the CDR3, the DNA is TGCGCCAGCAGCTTGTCAGGGCAGGGTCAAGAGACCCAGTACTTC.

The chain joins TRBV7-3 to TRBJ2-5; D is unresolved. The CDR3 is made up of 13 amino acids. In germline, CDR1 is SGHTA, CDR2 FQGTGA. With 5 bases removed from V and 3 bases from J, the gap between germline ends came to 10 bases. The CDR3 DNA is TGTGCCAGCAGCATTACTACCGAAGAGACCCAGTACTTC. Its translation: CASSITTEETQYF. Combining the CDR3 with reference TRBV7-3 and TRBJ2-5 gives the whole variable domain GAGVSQTPSNKVTEKGKYVELRCDPISGHTALYWYRQSLGQGPEFLIYFQGTGAADDSGLPNDRFFAVRPEGSVSTLKIQRTERGDSAVYLCASSITTEETQYFGPGTRLLVL.

This clone was recorded only once. The gene calls are TRBV19 and TRBJ1-5; D is uncertain. V lost 5 bases to trimming and J lost 3 bases, with 8 bases between them. CDR3 length: 13 amino acids. The germline V gene encodes CDR1 LNHDA and CDR2 SQIVND (reference sequence). As DNA, the CDR3 is TGTGCCAGTAGTGCAGCGGTCAATCAGCCCCAGCATTTT. It is translated as CASSAAVNQPQHF. The variable domain in full, with the rest retrieved from reference TRBV19 and TRBJ1-5, is DGGITQSPKYLFRKEGQNVTLSCEQNLNHDAMYWYRQDPGQGLRLIYYSQIVNDFQKGDIAEGYSVSREKKESFPLTVTSAQKNPTAFYLCASSAAVNQPQHFGDGTRLSIL.

The J gene is TRBJ1-6, the V gene TRBV19, with TRBD1 identical over 7 bases. V lost 3 bases to trimming and J lost 0 bases; unmatched junction nucleotides: 5. Germline values: CDR1 LNHDA, CDR2 SQIVND (reference sequence). The CDR3 is made up of 17 amino acids. The chain's CDR3 is CASSIGQVFSYNSPLHF. CDR3 coding DNA: TGTGCCAGTAGTATCGGACAGGTTTTCTCCTATAATTCACCCCTCCACTTT.

V is TRBV6-2 or TRBV6-3 and J is TRBJ1-2; D possibly corresponds to TRBD1 (5 bases). CDR3 length: 12 amino acids. Per the germline V gene, CDR1 is MNHEY and CDR2 is SVGEGT. Trimming removed 6 bases from V and 8 bases from J, with 13 bases in between. In DNA form, the CDR3 reads TGTGCCAGCAGCAGGGTCGGGGTAGGCTACACCTTC. Amino acid sequence: CASSRVGVGYTF.

CDR3: CASSLAGGTGSAEKLFF. The CDR3 coding sequence is TGTGCCAGCAGCTTGGCCGGGGGGACAGGCTCTGCGGAAAAACTGTTTTTT. The chain employs TRBV5-4 and TRBJ1-4, with 8 positions matching TRBD1. Germline lookup yields CDR1 SGHNT and CDR2 YYREEE (reference sequence). Trimming took 0 bases from V and 8 from J; bases not matched to a gene: 12. The CDR3 is made up of 17 amino acids.

This chain joins TRBV5-1 and TRBJ2-7; 9 bases agree with TRBD1. The V segment lost 1 base and the J segment 3 bases; nucleotides outside the gene matches: 5. The CDR3 has 15 amino acids. The germline V gene encodes CDR1 SGHRS and CDR2 YFSETQ. CDR3 residues: CASSLYRDRVYEQYF. The CDR3 DNA reads as TGCGCCAGCAGCTTGTACCGGGACAGGGTCTACGAGCAGTACTTC.

This rearrangement joins TRBV6-5 to TRBJ2-1; no reliable D call. Germline V gene data show CDR1 as MNHEY and CDR2 as SVGAGI. Trimming took 5 bases from V and 3 from J, leaving 5 bases between them. The CDR3 extends over 12 amino acids. CDR3 in amino acids: CASSRSYNEQFF. DNA of the CDR3: TGTGCCAGCAGTCGGAGCTACAATGAGCAGTTCTTC.

This clone was observed a single time. The DNA of the CDR3 is TGCGCCAGCAGAGCCGGGACAGGGATTTTAGAGCAGTACTTC. Protein sequence: CASRAGTGILEQYF. V and J are TRBV5-1 and TRBJ2-7; 9 positions match TRBD1. CDR3 length: 14 amino acids. Per the germline V gene, CDR1 is SGHRS and CDR2 is YFSETQ. The V and J ends lost 5 bases and 7 bases, in that order; junction bases with no gene match: 10.

This chain links TRBV7-6 with TRBJ2-7; 7 bases align to TRBD1. V was clipped by 4 bases and J by 3 bases; unmatched bases: 9. The CDR3 has 15 amino acids. Germline V gene data show CDR1 as SGHVS and CDR2 as FNYEAQ. As DNA, the CDR3 is TGTGCCAGCAGCTCAGACAGGGTAGGGTACTACGAGCAGTACTTC. Its protein is CASSSDRVGYYEQYF.

This chain joins TRBV7-6 and TRBJ2-7; TRBD1 agrees at 8 bases. CDR1 and CDR2 from the germline V gene are SGHVS and FNYEAQ. With 4 bases clipped from V and 3 bases from J, the junction kept 14 bases outside the gene matches. CDR3 size: 17 residues. CDR3 in DNA: TGTGCCAGCAGCTCACGGACAGGGCCCCCCTTACGCTACGAGCAGTACTTC. It encodes CASSSRTGPPLRYEQYF.

V is TRBV28 and J is TRBJ1-1; 7 bases match TRBD1. Unmatched junction bases numbered 8, after V lost 7 bases and J lost 3 bases. The CDR3 contains 14 residues. Germline CDR1 is MDHEN and CDR2 is SYDVKM. As DNA, the CDR3 is TGTGCCAGCACCACAGGGGCCTACGACACTGAAGCTTTCTTT. Residues: CASTTGAYDTEAFF.

The rearrangement uses TRBV5-1 and TRBJ2-7; 11 bases agree with TRBD2. Germline assignment: CDR1 SGHRS and CDR2 YFSETQ. Trimming took 0 bases from V and 3 from J; bases not matched to a gene: 2. This CDR3 spans 15 amino acids. The CDR3 sequence: CASSLDLAGGYEQYF. Written as DNA, the CDR3 is TGCGCCAGCAGCTTGGATCTAGCGGGGGGCTACGAGCAGTACTTC.

The chain has TRBV9 and TRBJ1-2, with TRBD1 matching over 7 bases. CDR3 size: 15 residues. Per germline, CDR1 SGDLS and CDR2 YYNGEE. V lost 2 bases and J lost 2; bases outside the gene matches: 6. CDR3: CASSVFGGQNYGYTF. The CDR3 bases are TGTGCCAGCAGCGTGTTTGGGGGACAGAACTATGGCTACACCTTC.

J is TRBJ1-5 and V is TRBV5-1; no definite D call. V was cut by 0 bases and J by 4 bases, with 11 bases left in between. The CDR3 sequence is 15 residues long. In germline, CDR1 is SGHRS, CDR2 YFSETQ. The CDR3 is CASSLGGYGNQPQHF. Here the CDR3 DNA reads TGCGCCAGCAGCTTGGGAGGGTATGGGAATCAGCCCCAGCATTTT.

V and J are TRBV7-9 and TRBJ1-2; D might be TRBD1 (6 bases). The CDR3 runs 14 residues. The germline V gene encodes CDR1 SEHNR and CDR2 FQNEAQ (reference sequence). Trimming left V 3 bases short and J 7 bases short, with 15 bases between. The CDR3 sequence: CASSFQGNEGGYTF. CDR3 coding DNA: TGTGCCAGCAGCTTTCAGGGGAATGAAGGTGGCTACACCTTC.

This clone was detected only once. The chain couples TRBV7-2 to TRBJ1-1, with TRBD1 as a possible D gene (6 bases). The CDR3 spans 15 residues. V dropped 1 base and J dropped 4 bases, with 13 bases sitting between them. Germline-derived CDR1 and CDR2 are SGHTA and FQGNSA. CDR3 nucleotides: TGTGCCAGCAGCTTAGTGGCAGGGGCAACCACTGAAGCTTTCTTT. Translation: CASSLVAGATTEAFF.

V and J are TRBV7-9 and TRBJ2-6; perhaps TRBD1 as D (5 bases). Germline V CDR1 and CDR2: SEHNR, FQNEAQ (reference sequence). The CDR3 extends over 14 amino acids. Deletions cut 11 bases from V and 0 bases from J, with 11 bases between. The CDR3 bases are TGTGCCTGGGGCCAGAGCTCTGGGGCCAACGTCCTGACTTTC. This translates into CAWGQSSGANVLTF.

The V and J genes are TRBV5-1 and TRBJ2-3, with D possibly being TRBD1 (6 bases). Germline V CDR1 and CDR2: SGHRS, YFSETQ. There are 17 residues in the CDR3. Trimming removed 0 bases at V and 1 base at J, with 15 bases between. The CDR3 sequence: CASSLDPTGTGTDTQYF. CDR3 DNA sequence: TGCGCCAGCAGCTTGGACCCCACAGGGACCGGCACAGATACGCAGTATTTT. Based on the CDR3 plus reference TRBV5-1 and TRBJ2-3, the full variable domain is KAGVTQTPRYLIKTRGQQVTLSCSPISGHRSVSWYQQTPGQGLQFLFEYFSETQRNKGNFPGRFSGRQFSNSRSEMNVSTLELGDSALYLCASSLDPTGTGTDTQYFGPGTRLTVL.

The genes are TRBV12-3 or TRBV12-4 and TRBJ2-1; D possibly corresponds to TRBD2 (7 bases). Trimming shortened V by 1 base and J by 9 bases, and 10 bases separated the two germline ends. CDR3 length: 13 amino acids. The CDR3 here is CASSLGGGSEQFF. As DNA, the CDR3 is TGTGCCAGCAGTTTAGGGGGGGGCAGTGAGCAGTTCTTC.

J is TRBJ1-2 and V is TRBV3-1 (or the pseudogene TRBV3-2); tentatively, D is TRBD1 (5 bases). Trimming pared 2 bases from V and 2 bases from J, leaving 12 bases between. CDR3 size: 15 residues. In germline, CDR1 is LGHDT, CDR2 YNNKEL (reference sequence). Written as DNA, the CDR3 is TGTGCCAGCAGCCAAAGTCCGACAGCCAACTATGGCTACACCTTC. Translated, it gives CASSQSPTANYGYTF.

For this clone: At the DNA level, this CDR3 is encoded by other sequences in the same sample as well. J is TRBJ1-2 and V is TRBV19, with TRBD1 identical over 8 bases. The CDR3 has 14 residues. V lost 3 bases and J lost 3; bases outside the gene matches: 3. CDR1 LNHDA and CDR2 SQIVND come from the germline V gene (reference sequence). The chain's CDR3 is CASSIGQGDYGYTF. The CDR3 DNA sequence: TGTGCCAGTAGTATCGGACAGGGAGACTATGGCTACACCTTC.